Given below is one TCR beta chain in context. Its antigen is currently unknown. The authors amplified TCR beta CDR3 regions from RNA transcripts. HTBI primers served in a first-round RT-PCR, which a second-round multiplex PCR followed. TCRdb re-called the multiplex PCR reads through MiXCR, storing one row per CDR3 protein. The sample carries roughly 220,000 distinct CDR3 sequences, about 47% recorded once. These data come from a study of Graves' ophthalmopathy and Graves' hyperthyroidism. The CDR3 has 14 residues. Germline V gene sequence: CDR1 LNHDA, CDR2 SQIVND (reference sequence). Trimming pared 5 bases from V and 5 bases from J, leaving 15 bases between. Study results and limitations: Blood also carried most expanded thyroid clonotypes exceeding 0.001 frequency.

The V call is TRBV19, the J call TRBJ1-1; D is perhaps TRBD1 (5 bases). This clonotype was obtained from an adult man with Graves' ophthalmopathy. The sample taken for sequencing was peripheral blood. Here the CDR3 reads CASSSRAGWTEAFF. In DNA form, the CDR3 reads TGTGCCAGTAGTTCCAGGGCGGGCTGGACTGAAGCTTTCTTT.